These 12 T cell receptor beta chains were sequenced from one sample in a study of monozygotic twins with inflammatory bowel disease. TCRdb reprocessed the 5' RACE reads and reports one entry per CDR3 protein, with no DNA. The table lists some 170,000 distinct CDR3 sequences, with around 2.4% in the top ten. The source material was blood. These receptors were taken from a human donor with ulcerative colitis or Crohn's disease, or a healthy co-twin of an affected twin (not recorded which).

The chain joins TRBV20-1 to TRBJ2-1; TCRdb selects TRBD1, and the lack of DNA leaves this call unchecked. The CDR3 totals 15 residues. In germline, CDR1 is DFQATT, CDR2 SNEGSKA (reference sequence). This chain's CDR3 is CSALDRAGGYNEQFF.

V usage is TRBV27 and J usage is TRBJ2-7; the D call of TRBD1 rests on TCRdb alone, since no DNA is present to check it. Germline assignment: CDR1 MNHEY and CDR2 SMNVEV (reference sequence). The CDR3 is 16 residues long. The CDR3 sequence: CASRPPPKGTNYEQYF.

V usage is TRBV4-3 and J usage is TRBJ2-2; no DNA is available, so the TRBD1 call from TCRdb remains unchecked. The CDR3 runs 16 residues. The germline CDR1 and CDR2 sequences are LGHNA and YSLEER. The CDR3 spells CASSQGTGEDTGKLFF.

The chain links TRBV7-6 to TRBJ2-1. CDR1 and CDR2 from the germline V gene are SGHVS and FNYEAQ. The CDR3 consists of 14 residues. CDR3 sequence: CASSSLLSYNEQFF.

CDR3 residues: CASRYDRGRGYTF. The gene calls are TRBV5-1 and TRBJ1-2; TCRdb indicates TRBD1, and absent DNA this call remains unverified. CDR3 size: 13 residues. The germline V gene encodes CDR1 SGHRS and CDR2 YFSETQ.

The J gene is TRBJ2-3, the V gene TRBV5-1; TCRdb's D call of TRBD2 is untestable without DNA. From germline, CDR1 is SGHRS and CDR2 YFSETQ. The CDR3 runs to 16 residues. The CDR3 region is CASSLKSSGVADTQYF.

V and J are TRBV3-1 and TRBJ2-3; TCRdb's D call of TRBD1 is untestable without DNA. Germline V gene sequence: CDR1 LGHDT, CDR2 YNNKEL (reference sequence). CDR3 length equals 14 residues. The CDR3 protein is CASSHEGQTDTQYF.

CDR3 residues: CASSMGQGYNEQFF. This chain joins TRBV19 and TRBJ2-1; TCRdb's D call of TRBD1 is untestable without DNA. The CDR3 has 14 residues. Per the germline V gene, CDR1 is LNHDA and CDR2 is SQIVND (reference sequence).

The V and J genes are TRBV6-1 and TRBJ2-7. Germline V lookup: CDR1 MNHNS, CDR2 SASEGT. The CDR3 has 11 residues. The CDR3 is CASTAVYEQYF.

This chain joins TRBV7-2 and TRBJ2-7. There are 14 residues in the CDR3. Germline V CDR1 and CDR2: SGHTA, FQGNSA. The CDR3 is CASSLGADTYEQYF. The whole variable domain, filled in from reference TRBV7-2 and TRBJ2-7, reads GAGVSQSPSNKVTEKGKDVELRCDPISGHTALYWYRQSLGQGLEFLIYFQGNSAPDKSGLPSDRFSAERTGGSVSTLTIQRTQQEDSAVYLCASSLGADTYEQYFGPGTRLTVT.

This rearrangement joins TRBV20-1 to TRBJ2-6; TCRdb picks TRBD1, but there is no DNA to check that call. Germline CDR1 is DFQATT and CDR2 is SNEGSKA (reference sequence). This CDR3 comprises 20 residues. This CDR3 reads CSARDWFGDRVSSGANVLTF.

This sequence joins TRBV28 and TRBJ1-5; the TRBD1 assignment by TCRdb is unverifiable without DNA. This CDR3 is 15 amino acids long. Germline lookup yields CDR1 MDHEN and CDR2 SYDVKM. The CDR3 loop is CASIVPGQGNQPQHF.